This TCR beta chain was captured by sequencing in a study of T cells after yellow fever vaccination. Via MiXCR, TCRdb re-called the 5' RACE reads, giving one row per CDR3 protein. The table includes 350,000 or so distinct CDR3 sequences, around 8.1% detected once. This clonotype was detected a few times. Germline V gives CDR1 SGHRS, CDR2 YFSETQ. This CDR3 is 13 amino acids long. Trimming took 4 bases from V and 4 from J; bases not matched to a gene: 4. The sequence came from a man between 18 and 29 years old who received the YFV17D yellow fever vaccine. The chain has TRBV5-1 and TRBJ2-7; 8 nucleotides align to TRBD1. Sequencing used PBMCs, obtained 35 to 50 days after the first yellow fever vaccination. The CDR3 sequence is CASSRDRGYEQYF. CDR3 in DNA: TGCGCCAGCAGCCGTGACAGGGGTTACGAGCAGTACTTC.